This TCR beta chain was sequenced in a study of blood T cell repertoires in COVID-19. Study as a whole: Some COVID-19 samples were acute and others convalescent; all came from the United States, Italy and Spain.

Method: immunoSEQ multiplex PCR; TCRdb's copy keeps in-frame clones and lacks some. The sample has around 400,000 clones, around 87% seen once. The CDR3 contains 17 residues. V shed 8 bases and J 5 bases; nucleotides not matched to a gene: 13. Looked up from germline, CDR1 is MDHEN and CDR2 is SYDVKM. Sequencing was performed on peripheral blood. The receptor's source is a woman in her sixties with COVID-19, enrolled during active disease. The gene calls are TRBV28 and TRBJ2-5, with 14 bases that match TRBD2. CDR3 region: CASEGGWTSGGYETQYF. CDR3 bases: TGTGCCAGCGAAGGAGGATGGACTAGCGGGGGGTACGAGACCCAGTACTTC. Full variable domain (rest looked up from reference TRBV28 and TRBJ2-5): DVKVTQSSRYLVKRTGEKVFLECVQDMDHENMFWYRQDPGLGLRLIYFSYDVKMKEKGDIPEGYSVSREKKERFSLILESASTNQTSMYLCASEGGWTSGGYETQYFGPGTRLLVL.